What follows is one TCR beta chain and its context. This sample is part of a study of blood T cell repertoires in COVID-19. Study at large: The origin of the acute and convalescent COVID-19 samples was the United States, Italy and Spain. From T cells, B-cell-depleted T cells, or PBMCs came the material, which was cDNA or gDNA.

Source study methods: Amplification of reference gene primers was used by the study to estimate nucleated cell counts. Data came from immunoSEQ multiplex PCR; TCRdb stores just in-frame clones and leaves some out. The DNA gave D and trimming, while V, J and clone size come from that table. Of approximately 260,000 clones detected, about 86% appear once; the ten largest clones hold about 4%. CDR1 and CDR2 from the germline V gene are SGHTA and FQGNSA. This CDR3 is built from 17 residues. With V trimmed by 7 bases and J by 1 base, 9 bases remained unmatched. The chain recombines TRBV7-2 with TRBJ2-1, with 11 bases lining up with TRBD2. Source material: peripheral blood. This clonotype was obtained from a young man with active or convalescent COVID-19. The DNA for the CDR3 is TGTGCCAGCAAAACACTAGCGGGAGAAGGGTCCTACAATGAGCAGTTCTTC. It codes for CASKTLAGEGSYNEQFF. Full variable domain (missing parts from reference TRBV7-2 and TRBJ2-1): GAGVSQSPSNKVTEKGKDVELRCDPISGHTALYWYRQSLGQGLEFLIYFQGNSAPDKSGLPSDRFSAERTGGSVSTLTIQRTQQEDSAVYLCASKTLAGEGSYNEQFFGPGTRLTVL.